This T cell receptor beta chain appears in the sequencing data of a study of cytomegalovirus exposure and HLA in healthy donors. The table lists this clone with a count of one. Its matching antigen is unknown. Trimming stripped 5 bases from V and 4 bases from J, with 16 bases between. There are 15 residues in the CDR3. Germline lookup yields CDR1 MNHEY and CDR2 SMNVEV (reference sequence). This table comes from immunoSEQ multiplex PCR, and its TCRdb copy is limited to in-frame clones, with some not included. The sample holds 85,000 to 120,000 clones, approximately 94% seen once. The study's findings and limits: In a later analysis, first-cohort TCR clusters were found to tend to co-occur in the 120 or so validation repertoires. Using the classifier, cytomegalovirus status was reportedly diagnosed with high specificity and sensitivity. The study found most TCR sequences rare, yet found some public TCRs in many donors. The listing of fewer than 200 TCR beta chains classed them as cytomegalovirus-associated.

Sequencing input: PBMCs. The receptor was isolated from a woman younger than 35 in good health and CMV-seronegative. The chain links TRBV27 to TRBJ2-3, with D unresolved. In nucleotides, the CDR3 is TGTGCCAGCAGTAGTCAGGTGGTGGTTGCAGATACGCAGTATTTT. Translation gives CASSSQVVVADTQYF.